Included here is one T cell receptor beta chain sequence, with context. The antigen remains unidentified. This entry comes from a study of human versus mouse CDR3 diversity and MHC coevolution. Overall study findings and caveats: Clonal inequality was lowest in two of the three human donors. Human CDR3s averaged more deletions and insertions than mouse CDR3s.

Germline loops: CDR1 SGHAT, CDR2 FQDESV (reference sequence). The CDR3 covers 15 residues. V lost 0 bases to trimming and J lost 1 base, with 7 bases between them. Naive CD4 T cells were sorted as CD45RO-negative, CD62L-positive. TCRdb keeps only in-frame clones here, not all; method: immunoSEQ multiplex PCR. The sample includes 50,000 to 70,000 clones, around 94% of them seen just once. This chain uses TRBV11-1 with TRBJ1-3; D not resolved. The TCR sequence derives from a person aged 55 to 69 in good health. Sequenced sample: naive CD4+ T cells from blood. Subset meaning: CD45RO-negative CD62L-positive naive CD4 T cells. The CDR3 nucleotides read TGTGCCAGCAGCTTAGCGAGAGGATCTGGAAACACCATATATTTT. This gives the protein CASSLARGSGNTIYF.